Listed below are T cell receptor beta chains from one sample, sequenced in a study of T cell responses to AZD1222 COVID-19 vaccine. Method: immunoSEQ multiplex PCR; TCRdb's copy keeps in-frame clones and lacks some. The sample includes 150,000 to 180,000 clones, about 90% seen only once; the top ten take under 7%. Specimen: peripheral blood, collected on day 0 of MenACWY control vaccination. These receptors all come from an adult in good health. Each CDR3 is given with its conserved first and last residue. The order of the fields is V gene, D gene, clone size, J gene, CDR3 DNA, CDR3 protein. A D gene is named only where the DNA matches it firmly. Clone size is shown for a subset of rows, as once, few, many or a class of expanded clone.

V gene: TRBV7-6; D gene: TRBD1; clone size: .; J gene: TRBJ2-1; CDR3 DNA: TGTGCCAGCAGCTTAAGTCTTCGCCAGGGGGCTAACAATGAGCAGTTCTTC; CDR3 protein: CASSLSLRQGANNEQFF
V gene: TRBV28; D gene: .; clone size: .; J gene: TRBJ2-2; CDR3 DNA: TGTGCCAGCAGTTTGGGGGATCTCCTCGCCGGGGAGCTGTTTTTT; CDR3 protein: CASSLGDLLAGELFF
V gene: TRBV29-1; D gene: .; clone size: .; J gene: TRBJ2-2; CDR3 DNA: TGCAGCTCGAGAGAAGGGGGCACCGGGGAGCTGTTTTTT; CDR3 protein: CSSREGGTGELFF
V gene: TRBV5-1; D gene: TRBD1; clone size: .; J gene: TRBJ1-6; CDR3 DNA: TGCGCCAGCACCACGGCGCAGGGGGCGAATTCACCCCTCCACTTT; CDR3 protein: CASTTAQGANSPLHF
V gene: TRBV11-2; D gene: .; clone size: .; J gene: TRBJ2-7; CDR3 DNA: TGTGCCAGCAGCTTAGAGGTGGGCAGGGTGAACGAGCAGTACTTC; CDR3 protein: CASSLEVGRVNEQYF
V gene: TRBV5-1; D gene: .; clone size: .; J gene: TRBJ1-3; CDR3 DNA: TGCGCCAGCAGCAAGGGGACTGGAGCTGGAAACACCATATATTTT; CDR3 protein: CASSKGTGAGNTIYF
V gene: TRBV4-2; D gene: TRBD1; clone size: once; J gene: TRBJ1-4; CDR3 DNA: TGTGCCAGCAGCGAAAGCGTGAGACAGGGCGGAGGAAAACTGTTTTTT; CDR3 protein: CASSESVRQGGGKLFF
V gene: TRBV6-2/TRBV6-3; D gene: TRBD2; clone size: .; J gene: TRBJ2-1; CDR3 DNA: TGTGCCAGCAGTTACCCCCTCGTAGGTAGCGGGACAACCTACAATGAGCAGTTCTTC; CDR3 protein: CASSYPLVGSGTTYNEQFF
V gene: TRBV5-4; D gene: .; clone size: .; J gene: TRBJ1-2; CDR3 DNA: TGTGCCAGCAGCAGCCCGACAGGCACTTATGGCTACACCTTC; CDR3 protein: CASSSPTGTYGYTF
V gene: TRBV11-1; D gene: TRBD2; clone size: .; J gene: TRBJ2-5; CDR3 DNA: TGTGCCAGCAGCTCCCTGGGGGGGACCCCGAAAGAGACCCAGTACTTC; CDR3 protein: CASSSLGGTPKETQYF
V gene: TRBV9; D gene: .; clone size: .; J gene: TRBJ1-5; CDR3 DNA: TGTGCCAGCAGCTTACCCAATCAGCCCCAGCATTTT; CDR3 protein: CASSLPNQPQHF
V gene: TRBV5-1; D gene: .; clone size: .; J gene: TRBJ1-1; CDR3 DNA: TGCGCCAGCAGCCTAGGGGCAAACACTGAAGCTTTCTTT; CDR3 protein: CASSLGANTEAFF
V gene: TRBV4-3; D gene: TRBD2; clone size: .; J gene: TRBJ2-3; CDR3 DNA: TGCGCCAGCAGCCCGCCCCCCTGGACTAGCGGGGGCACAGATACGCAGTATTTT; CDR3 protein: CASSPPPWTSGGTDTQYF
V gene: TRBV5-1; D gene: TRBD1; clone size: .; J gene: TRBJ2-5; CDR3 DNA: TGCGCCAGCTCCGGACAGGGGCAAGAGACCCAGTACTTC; CDR3 protein: CASSGQGQETQYF
V gene: TRBV5-4; D gene: .; clone size: .; J gene: TRBJ1-2; CDR3 DNA: TGTGCCAGCAGCTTGGGGCAGGGAGGCTATGGCTACACCTTC; CDR3 protein: CASSLGQGGYGYTF
V gene: TRBV30; D gene: TRBD2; clone size: .; J gene: TRBJ2-2; CDR3 DNA: TGTGCCTGGAGCTCCGGACTAGCGGGAGTCGGGGAGCTGTTTTTT; CDR3 protein: CAWSSGLAGVGELFF
V gene: TRBV19; D gene: TRBD1; clone size: .; J gene: TRBJ2-1; CDR3 DNA: TGTGCCAGTAGAGGACAGGCTGAGCAGTTCTTC; CDR3 protein: CASRGQAEQFF
V gene: TRBV9; D gene: TRBD1; clone size: .; J gene: TRBJ1-2; CDR3 DNA: TGTGCCAGCGAGGGGGCAGGTTCTTATGGCTACACCTTC; CDR3 protein: CASEGAGSYGYTF
V gene: TRBV7-9; D gene: TRBD1; clone size: once; J gene: TRBJ1-2; CDR3 DNA: TGTGCCAGCAGCCACCGGGGGACAGGGGGTAATGGCTACACCTTC; CDR3 protein: CASSHRGTGGNGYTF
V gene: TRBV18; D gene: TRBD1; clone size: once; J gene: TRBJ2-7; CDR3 DNA: TGTGCCAGCTCACCCTACGGGACAGGGCCTAGCGACGAGCAGTACTTC; CDR3 protein: CASSPYGTGPSDEQYF
V gene: TRBV28; D gene: TRBD1; clone size: .; J gene: TRBJ1-1; CDR3 DNA: TGTGCCAGCAGTCTCCCACACTTTAGGACAGGCAATAAAGCTTTCTTT; CDR3 protein: CASSLPHFRTGNKAFF
V gene: TRBV5-1; D gene: .; clone size: .; J gene: TRBJ1-4; CDR3 DNA: TGCGCCAGCAGCTTGGCAGGGCCCTCTGTTGAAAAACTGTTTTTT; CDR3 protein: CASSLAGPSVEKLFF
V gene: TRBV10-3; D gene: TRBD2; clone size: .; J gene: TRBJ2-7; CDR3 DNA: TGTGCCATACCCCCAACTAGCGGGTTCTTAGAGCAGTACTTC; CDR3 protein: CAIPPTSGFLEQYF
V gene: TRBV10-2; D gene: .; clone size: .; J gene: TRBJ2-2; CDR3 DNA: TGCGCCAGCAGTAGGGGACCCTACACCGGGGAGCTGTTTTTT; CDR3 protein: CASSRGPYTGELFF
V gene: TRBV9; D gene: .; clone size: .; J gene: TRBJ1-2; CDR3 DNA: TGTGCCAGCAGCCTTAACCACGCGAATGGCTACACCTTC; CDR3 protein: CASSLNHANGYTF
V gene: TRBV6-5; D gene: .; clone size: .; J gene: TRBJ1-1; CDR3 DNA: TGTGCCAGCAGTCAACAGGGGAACACTGAAGCTTTCTTT; CDR3 protein: CASSQQGNTEAFF
V gene: TRBV5-1; D gene: .; clone size: .; J gene: TRBJ1-3; CDR3 DNA: TGCGCCAGCAGCGAAAGAGGTATAAGCTCTGGAAACACCATATATTTT; CDR3 protein: CASSERGISSGNTIYF
V gene: TRBV3-1/TRBV3-2; D gene: .; clone size: once; J gene: TRBJ1-1; CDR3 DNA: TGTGCCAGCAGCCCCCTGACACCCACTGAAGCTTTCTTT; CDR3 protein: CASSPLTPTEAFF
V gene: TRBV29-1; D gene: TRBD2; clone size: .; J gene: TRBJ2-3; CDR3 DNA: TGCAGCGTTGGGGAGGGTGGGACGCAGTATTTT; CDR3 protein: CSVGEGGTQYF
V gene: TRBV28; D gene: .; clone size: few; J gene: TRBJ1-1; CDR3 DNA: TGTGCCAGCAGTAGGGACTCTGAAGCTTTCTTT; CDR3 protein: CASSRDSEAFF
V gene: TRBV12-3/TRBV12-4; D gene: TRBD1; clone size: .; J gene: TRBJ1-1; CDR3 DNA: TGTGCCAGCAGTTTAAGGGACAGAACTGAAGCTTTCTTT; CDR3 protein: CASSLRDRTEAFF
V gene: TRBV6-5; D gene: TRBD1; clone size: few; J gene: TRBJ2-7; CDR3 DNA: TGTGCCAGCAGAGAGACAGGGGGCTCCTACGAGCAGTACTTC; CDR3 protein: CASRETGGSYEQYF
V gene: TRBV9; D gene: .; clone size: .; J gene: TRBJ1-4; CDR3 DNA: TGTGCCAGCGGAGGACGTAGGGGCGCTACAACTAATGAAAAACTGTTTTTT; CDR3 protein: CASGGRRGATTNEKLFF
V gene: TRBV7-2; D gene: TRBD1; clone size: .; J gene: TRBJ2-7; CDR3 DNA: TGTGCCAGCAGCAACGGACAGGGCTACGAGCAGTACTTC; CDR3 protein: CASSNGQGYEQYF
V gene: TRBV7-6; D gene: TRBD2; clone size: .; J gene: TRBJ2-2; CDR3 DNA: TGTGCCAGCAGCGCGGGACTAGCGGGCCCTACCAACACCGGGGAGCTGTTTTTT; CDR3 protein: CASSAGLAGPTNTGELFF